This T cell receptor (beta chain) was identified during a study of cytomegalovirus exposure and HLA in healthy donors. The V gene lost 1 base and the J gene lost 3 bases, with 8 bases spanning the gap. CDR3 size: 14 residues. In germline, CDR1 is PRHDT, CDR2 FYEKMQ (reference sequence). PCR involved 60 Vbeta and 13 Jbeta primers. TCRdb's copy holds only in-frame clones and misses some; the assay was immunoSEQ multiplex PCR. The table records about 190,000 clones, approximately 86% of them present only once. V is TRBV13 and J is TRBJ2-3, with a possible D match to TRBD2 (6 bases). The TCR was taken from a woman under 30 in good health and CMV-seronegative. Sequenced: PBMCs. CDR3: CASSLVSGTDTQYF. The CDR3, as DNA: TGTGCCAGCAGCTTAGTCAGCGGGACAGATACGCAGTATTTT.